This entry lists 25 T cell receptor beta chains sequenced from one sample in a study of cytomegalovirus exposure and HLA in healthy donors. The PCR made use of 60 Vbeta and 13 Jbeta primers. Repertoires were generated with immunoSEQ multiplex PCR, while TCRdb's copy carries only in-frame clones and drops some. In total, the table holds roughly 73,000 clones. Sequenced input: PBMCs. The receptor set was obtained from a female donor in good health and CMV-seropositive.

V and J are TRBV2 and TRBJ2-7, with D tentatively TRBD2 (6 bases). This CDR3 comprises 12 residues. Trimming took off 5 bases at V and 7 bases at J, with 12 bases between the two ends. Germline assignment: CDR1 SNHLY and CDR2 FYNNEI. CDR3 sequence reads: CASSSGTREQYF. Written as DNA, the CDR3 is TGTGCCAGCAGTTCCGGGACTCGTGAGCAGTACTTC. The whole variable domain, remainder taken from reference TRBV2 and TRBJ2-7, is EPEVTQTPSHQVTQMGQEVILRCVPISNHLYFYWYRQILGQKVEFLVSFYNNEISEKSEIFDDQFSVERPDGSNFTLKIRSTKLEDSAMYFCASSSGTREQYFGPGTRLTVT.

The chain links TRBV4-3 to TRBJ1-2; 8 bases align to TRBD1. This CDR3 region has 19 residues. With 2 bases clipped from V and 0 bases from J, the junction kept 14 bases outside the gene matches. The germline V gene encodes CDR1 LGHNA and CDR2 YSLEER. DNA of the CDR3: TGCGCCAGCAGCCAATCTTTGGGACAGGTCCTTTCTACTAACTATGGCTACACCTTC. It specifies CASSQSLGQVLSTNYGYTF.

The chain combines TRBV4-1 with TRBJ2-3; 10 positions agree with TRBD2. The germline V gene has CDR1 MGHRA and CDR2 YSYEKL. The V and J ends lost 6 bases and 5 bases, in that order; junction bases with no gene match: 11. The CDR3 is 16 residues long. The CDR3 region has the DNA TGCGCCAGCAGTCCAGCTAGCGGGAGCCGTAGAGATACGCAGTATTTT. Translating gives CASSPASGSRRDTQYF.

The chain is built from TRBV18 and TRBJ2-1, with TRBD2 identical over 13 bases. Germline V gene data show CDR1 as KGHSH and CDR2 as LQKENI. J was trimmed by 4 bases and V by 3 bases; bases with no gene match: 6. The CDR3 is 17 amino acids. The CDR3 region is CASSPAGLAGRYNEQFF. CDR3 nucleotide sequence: TGTGCCAGCTCACCGGCGGGACTAGCGGGGCGATACAATGAGCAGTTCTTC.

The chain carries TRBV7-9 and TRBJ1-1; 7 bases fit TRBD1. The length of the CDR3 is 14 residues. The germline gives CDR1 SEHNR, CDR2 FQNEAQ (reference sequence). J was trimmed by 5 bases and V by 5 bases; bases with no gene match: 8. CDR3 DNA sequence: TGTGCCAGCAGCACCACAGGGGAAGGGACTGAAGCTTTCTTT. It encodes CASSTTGEGTEAFF.

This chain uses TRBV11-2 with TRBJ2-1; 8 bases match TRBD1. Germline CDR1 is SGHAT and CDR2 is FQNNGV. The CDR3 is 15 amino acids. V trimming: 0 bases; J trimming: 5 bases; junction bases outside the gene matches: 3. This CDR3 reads CASSLEGQANNEQFF. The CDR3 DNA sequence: TGTGCCAGCAGCTTAGAGGGACAGGCGAACAATGAGCAGTTCTTC.

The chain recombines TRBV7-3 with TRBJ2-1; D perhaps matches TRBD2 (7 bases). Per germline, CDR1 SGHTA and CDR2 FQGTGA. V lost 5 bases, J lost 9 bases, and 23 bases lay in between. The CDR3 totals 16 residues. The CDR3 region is CASSPMGAGERGEQFF. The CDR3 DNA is TGTGCCAGCAGCCCTATGGGGGCGGGAGAACGCGGTGAGCAGTTCTTC.

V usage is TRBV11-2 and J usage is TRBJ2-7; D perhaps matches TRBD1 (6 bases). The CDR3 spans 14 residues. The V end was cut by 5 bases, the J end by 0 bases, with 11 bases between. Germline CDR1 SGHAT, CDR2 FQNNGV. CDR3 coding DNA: TGTGCCAGCAGCCCCAACAGGGCCTCCTACGAGCAGTACTTC. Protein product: CASSPNRASYEQYF.

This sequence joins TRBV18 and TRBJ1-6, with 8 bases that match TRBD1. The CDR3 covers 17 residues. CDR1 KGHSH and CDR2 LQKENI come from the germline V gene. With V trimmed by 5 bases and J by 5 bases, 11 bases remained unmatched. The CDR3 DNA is TGTGCCAGCTCAGGCCCATTAGTACAGGGGGATAATTCACCCCTCCACTTT. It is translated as CASSGPLVQGDNSPLHF.

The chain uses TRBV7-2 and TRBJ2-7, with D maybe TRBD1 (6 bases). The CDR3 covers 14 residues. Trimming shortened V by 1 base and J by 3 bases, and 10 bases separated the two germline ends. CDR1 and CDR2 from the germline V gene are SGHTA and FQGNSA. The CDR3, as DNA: TGTGCCAGCAGCTTAGGTTCACAGGGCTACGAGCAGTACTTC. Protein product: CASSLGSQGYEQYF.

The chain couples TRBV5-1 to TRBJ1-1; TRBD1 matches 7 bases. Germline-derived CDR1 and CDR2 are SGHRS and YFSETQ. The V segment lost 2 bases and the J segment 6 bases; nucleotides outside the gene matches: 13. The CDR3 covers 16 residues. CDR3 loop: CASSFVTGDGGPEAFF. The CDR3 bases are TGCGCCAGCAGCTTCGTTACAGGGGACGGAGGGCCTGAAGCTTTCTTT.

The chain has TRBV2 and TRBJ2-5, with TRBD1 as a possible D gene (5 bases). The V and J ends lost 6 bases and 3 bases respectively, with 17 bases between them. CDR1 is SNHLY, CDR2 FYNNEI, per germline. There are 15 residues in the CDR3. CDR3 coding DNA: TGTGCCAGCAGGGTGCAGGGTGTGGTGAAAGAGACCCAGTACTTC. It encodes CASRVQGVVKETQYF.

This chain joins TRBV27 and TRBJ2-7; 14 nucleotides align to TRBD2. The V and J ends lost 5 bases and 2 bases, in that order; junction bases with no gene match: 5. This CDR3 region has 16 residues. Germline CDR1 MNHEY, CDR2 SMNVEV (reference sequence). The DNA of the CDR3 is TGTGCCAGCAGTCTTAAGGGACTAGCGGGGGCCTACGAGCAGTACTTC. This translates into CASSLKGLAGAYEQYF.

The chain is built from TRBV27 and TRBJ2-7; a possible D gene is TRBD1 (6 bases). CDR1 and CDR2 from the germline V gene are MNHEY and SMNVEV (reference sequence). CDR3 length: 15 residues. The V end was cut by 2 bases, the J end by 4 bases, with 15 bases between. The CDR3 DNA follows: TGTGCCAGCAGTTTAGAGGCAGGGGCTTTTTACGAGCAGTACTTC. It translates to CASSLEAGAFYEQYF.

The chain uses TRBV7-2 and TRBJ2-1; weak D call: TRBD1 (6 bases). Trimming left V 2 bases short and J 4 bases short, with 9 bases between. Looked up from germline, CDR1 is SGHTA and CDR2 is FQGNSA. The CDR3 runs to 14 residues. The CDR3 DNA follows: TGTGCCAGCAGCTTAAACAGGGATTACAATGAGCAGTTCTTC. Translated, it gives CASSLNRDYNEQFF.

Here the CDR3 reads CASSLPSKTAGANVLTF. The CDR3 coding sequence is TGTGCCAGCAGCTTACCGTCCAAGACAGCCGGGGCCAACGTCCTGACTTTC. J is TRBJ2-6 and V is TRBV7-9; D may be TRBD1 (5 bases). Per germline, CDR1 SEHNR and CDR2 FQNEAQ (reference sequence). V lost 2 bases and J lost 4, with 15 bases in between. This CDR3 has 17 residues.

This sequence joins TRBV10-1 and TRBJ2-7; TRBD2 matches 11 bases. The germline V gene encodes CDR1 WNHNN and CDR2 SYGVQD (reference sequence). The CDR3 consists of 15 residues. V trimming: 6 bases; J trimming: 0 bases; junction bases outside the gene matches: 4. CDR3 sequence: CASSRLAGFSYEQYF. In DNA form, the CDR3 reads TGCGCCAGCAGCCGACTAGCGGGATTCTCCTACGAGCAGTACTTC.

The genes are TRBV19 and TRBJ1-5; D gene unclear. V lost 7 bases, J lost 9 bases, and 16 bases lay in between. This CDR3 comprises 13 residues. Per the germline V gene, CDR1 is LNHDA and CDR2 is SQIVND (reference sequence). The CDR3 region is CASKAEASVPQHF. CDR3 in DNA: TGTGCCAGTAAGGCGGAAGCCTCGGTGCCCCAGCATTTT.

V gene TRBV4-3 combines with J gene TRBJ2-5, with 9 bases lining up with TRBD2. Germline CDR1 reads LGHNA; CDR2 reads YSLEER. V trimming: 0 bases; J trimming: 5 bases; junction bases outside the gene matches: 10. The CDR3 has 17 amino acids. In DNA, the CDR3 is TGCGCCAGCAGCCAAGATGTGAGTAGCGGGAGCCCGGAGACCCAGTACTTC. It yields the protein CASSQDVSSGSPETQYF.

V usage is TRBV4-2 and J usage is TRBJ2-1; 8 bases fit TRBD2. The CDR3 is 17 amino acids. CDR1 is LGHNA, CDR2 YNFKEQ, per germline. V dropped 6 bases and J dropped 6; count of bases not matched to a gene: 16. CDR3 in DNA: TGTGCCAGCAGTCCTCAGTTACGGGAGGGCCCAAGCAATGAGCAGTTCTTC. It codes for CASSPQLREGPSNEQFF.

The DNA of the CDR3 is TGTGCCAGCTCACCCCCCCTTGGGACTGGCACCTACGAGCAGTACTTC. Its translation is CASSPPLGTGTYEQYF. J is TRBJ2-7 and V is TRBV18; D perhaps matches TRBD2 (6 bases). V gave up 3 bases and J gave up 2 bases, with 17 bases separating them. The germline V gene encodes CDR1 KGHSH and CDR2 LQKENI. The CDR3 contains 16 residues.

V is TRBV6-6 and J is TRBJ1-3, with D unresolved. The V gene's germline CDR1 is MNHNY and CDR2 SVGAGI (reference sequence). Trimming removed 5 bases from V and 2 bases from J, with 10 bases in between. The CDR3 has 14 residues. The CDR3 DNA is TGTGCCAGCAGTCAAACCGGTCCTGGAAACACCATATATTTT. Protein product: CASSQTGPGNTIYF.

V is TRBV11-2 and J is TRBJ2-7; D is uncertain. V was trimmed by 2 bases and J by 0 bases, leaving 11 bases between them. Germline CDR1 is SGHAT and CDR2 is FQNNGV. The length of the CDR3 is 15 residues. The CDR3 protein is CASSLQTFRSYEQYF. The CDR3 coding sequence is TGTGCCAGCAGCTTACAGACATTCCGCTCCTACGAGCAGTACTTC.

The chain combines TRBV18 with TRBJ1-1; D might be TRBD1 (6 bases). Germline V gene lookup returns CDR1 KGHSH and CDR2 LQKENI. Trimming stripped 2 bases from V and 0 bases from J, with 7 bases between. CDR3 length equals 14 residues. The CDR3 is CASSPTGLNTEAFF. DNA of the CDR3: TGTGCCAGCTCACCAACAGGGCTGAACACTGAAGCTTTCTTT.

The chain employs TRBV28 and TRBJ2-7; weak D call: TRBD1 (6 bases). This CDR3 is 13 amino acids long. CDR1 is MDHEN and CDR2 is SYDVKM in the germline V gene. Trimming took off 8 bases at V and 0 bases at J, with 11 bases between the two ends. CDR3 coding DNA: TGTGCCAGCTTGGGGGACATCTCCTACGAGCAGTACTTC. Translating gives CASLGDISYEQYF.